This T cell receptor beta chain was recovered during a study of neurological immune-mediated disorders. Overall study results and limits: One related-CDR3 cluster, which may be a signature, held the repertoires of 18 of 34 multiple sclerosis patients after phylogenetic grouping. In HTLV-1-associated myelopathy, TCR clonal expansion was greatest, whereas multiple sclerosis had the least, falling below healthy controls.

V lost 3 bases and J lost 10; bases outside the gene matches: 8. There are 13 residues in the CDR3. 5'RACE with 10-nucleotide random UMIs generated the cDNA. Each CDR3 protein gets one entry after TCRdb re-called the 5' RACE reads with MiXCR. The data show fewer than 80,000 distinct CDR3 sequences, around 5.2% seen once. With regard to this clonotype: Antigen: not known. A read error is possible here, since a much larger clone lies one base away.

The genes are TRBV12-3 or TRBV12-4 and TRBJ1-1, with 7 bases fitting TRBD1. This sequence originates from a woman aged 25 to 39 with multiple sclerosis. Sequencing input: PBMCs. For the CDR3, the DNA is TGTGCCAGCAGTTTTAAGGGGGCGAGCGGAGCTTTCTTT. It encodes CASSFKGASGAFF.